A selection of T cell receptor beta chains follows, all from one sample in a study of cytomegalovirus exposure and HLA in healthy donors. Libraries were prepared by immunoSEQ multiplex PCR; TCRdb keeps only in-frame clonotypes and omits some of them. The sample lists 150,000 to 200,000 clones; 80% to 90% were seen once. The material sequenced was PBMCs. These TCRs come from a man younger than 35 in good health and CMV-seropositive. The CDR3 runs from the conserved cysteine through the conserved F or W. The D gene is left open where the match is weak. Size is stated for part of the rows, as once, few or many counts, or as a class when the clone is expanded.

v_gene	len	abundance	j_gene	d_gene	CDR3aa	CDR3nt
TRBV11-2	16	NA	TRBJ2-2	NA	CASSALGGGNTGELFF	TGTGCCAGCAGCGCTTTAGGGGGGGGGAACACCGGGGAGCTGTTTTTT
TRBV19	14	NA	TRBJ1-2	NA	CASSIVQTGYGYTF	TGTGCCAGTAGTATAGTCCAGACAGGCTATGGCTACACCTTC
TRBV7-9	16	NA	TRBJ1-4	TRBD1	CASSSSPGQGNEKLFF	TGTGCCAGCAGCTCCTCACCGGGACAGGGGAATGAAAAACTGTTTTTT
TRBV29-1	17	NA	TRBJ1-2	TRBD1	CSVEDRPARGLDYGYTF	TGCAGCGTTGAAGACCGCCCAGCCAGGGGGCTTGACTATGGCTACACCTTC
TRBV5-6	17	NA	TRBJ2-3	NA	CASSLAWLADRNDTQYF	TGTGCCAGCAGCTTGGCGTGGTTAGCGGACCGTAACGATACGCAGTATTTT
TRBV5-4	16	NA	TRBJ2-6	NA	CASSLGGNTGANVLTF	TGTGCCAGCAGCTTGGGAGGAAACACCGGGGCCAACGTCCTGACTTTC
TRBV6-5	14	NA	TRBJ2-6	NA	CASRSNSGANGLTF	TGTGCCAGCAGATCAAACTCTGGGGCCAACGGCCTGACTTTC
TRBV27	15	once	TRBJ1-5	NA	CASSPQAGGNQPQHF	TGTGCCAGCAGTCCGCAAGCAGGCGGCAATCAGCCCCAGCATTTT
TRBV6-5	14	NA	TRBJ1-1	NA	CASIREGGYTEAFF	TGTGCCAGCATTCGGGAGGGTGGGTACACTGAAGCTTTCTTT
TRBV14	15	NA	TRBJ1-1	TRBD1	CASSQWQGAKAEAFF	TGTGCCAGCAGCCAGTGGCAGGGGGCCAAGGCTGAAGCTTTCTTT
TRBV6-1	14	NA	TRBJ1-2	TRBD1	CASSSWDRGMGYTF	TGTGCCAGCAGTTCGTGGGACAGGGGCATGGGCTACACCTTC
TRBV4-3	15	NA	TRBJ2-7	NA	CASSLEVRQPYEQYF	TGCGCCAGCAGCCTAGAAGTCCGACAGCCGTACGAGCAGTACTTC
TRBV5-1	14	NA	TRBJ1-2	NA	CASSLRQSAGSYTF	TGCGCCAGCAGCTTGCGGCAGTCAGCGGGTAGCTACACCTTC
TRBV2	16	NA	TRBJ1-2	NA	CASSYAPTGQNYGYTF	TGTGCCAGCAGTTACGCCCCAACAGGGCAAAACTATGGCTACACCTTC
TRBV5-1	16	NA	TRBJ1-3	NA	CASSPGQSSSGNTIYF	TGCGCCAGCAGCCCCGGACAGTCTAGCTCTGGAAACACCATATATTTT
TRBV7-2	12	NA	TRBJ1-1	NA	CASSPTSTEAFF	TGTGCCAGCAGCCCCACGAGCACTGAAGCTTTCTTT
TRBV2	13	NA	TRBJ1-4	NA	CASSEGRGNILFF	TGTGCCAGCAGTGAGGGCAGGGGTAATATACTGTTTTTT
TRBV19	11	NA	TRBJ1-2	NA	CASSRRDGYTF	TGTGCCAGTAGTCGGAGGGATGGCTACACCTTC
TRBV5-8	13	once	TRBJ2-7	TRBD1	CASSGDSTYEQYF	TGTGCCAGCAGCGGGGACAGCACCTACGAGCAGTACTTC
TRBV7-9	13	NA	TRBJ2-7	NA	CASSPDSAYEQYF	TGTGCCAGCAGCCCCGACTCAGCCTACGAGCAGTACTTC
TRBV11-3	15	NA	TRBJ1-6	NA	CASSLDAGVNSPLHF	TGTGCCAGCAGCTTAGACGCAGGGGTTAATTCACCCCTCCACTTT
TRBV9	13	NA	TRBJ1-1	NA	CASKRGPNTEAFF	TGTGCCAGCAAGCGGGGCCCTAACACTGAAGCTTTCTTT
TRBV5-8	13	NA	TRBJ2-2	NA	CASSMTYTGELFF	TGTGCCAGCAGCATGACATACACCGGGGAGCTGTTTTTT
TRBV9	14	NA	TRBJ1-3	NA	CASSLGSSGNTIYF	TGTGCCAGCAGCCTCGGGAGTTCTGGAAACACCATATATTTT
TRBV7-2	14	NA	TRBJ2-7	NA	CASSLVVTAYEQYF	TGTGCCAGCAGCTTAGTGGTGACAGCCTACGAGCAGTACTTC
TRBV27	14	NA	TRBJ2-1	NA	CASSLTRGYNEQFF	TGTGCCAGCAGTTTGACGAGGGGGTACAATGAGCAGTTCTTC
TRBV6-5	15	NA	TRBJ2-7	NA	CASSRNRDYSYEQYF	TGTGCCAGCAGCCGGAACAGGGATTACTCCTACGAGCAGTACTTC
TRBV19	13	NA	TRBJ1-4	NA	CASRGDLREKLFF	TGTGCCAGTAGGGGCGACCTAAGGGAAAAACTGTTTTTT
TRBV10-3	13	NA	TRBJ1-2	TRBD1	CAISGDSLYGYTF	TGTGCCATCAGTGGGGACAGCCTCTATGGCTACACCTTC
TRBV7-9	14	NA	TRBJ1-4	NA	CASSLGHADEKLFF	TGTGCCAGCAGCTTGGGGCACGCCGATGAAAAACTGTTTTTT
TRBV10-3	13	NA	TRBJ1-4	NA	CAISDRREGGLFF	TGTGCCATCAGTGATAGGCGGGAAGGAGGACTGTTTTTT
TRBV18	12	NA	TRBJ1-3	NA	CASSPEGNTIYF	TGTGCCAGCTCACCCGAGGGTAACACCATATATTTT
TRBV13	17	NA	TRBJ2-3	NA	CASSALGGGGLADTQYF	TGTGCCAGCAGCGCCCTAGGGGGCGGGGGGCTAGCAGATACGCAGTATTTT
TRBV7-6	16	once	TRBJ2-2	TRBD1	CASSFLDRGDTGELFF	TGTGCCAGCAGCTTCCTTGACAGGGGGGACACCGGGGAGCTGTTTTTT
TRBV7-8	12	NA	TRBJ1-2	NA	CASSFQTGGYTF	TGTGCCAGCAGCTTCCAAACGGGAGGCTACACCTTC
TRBV7-2	13	NA	TRBJ1-5	NA	CASSLGERQPQHF	TGTGCCAGCAGCTTAGGGGAGAGACAGCCCCAGCATTTT
TRBV13	16	once	TRBJ1-1	TRBD1	CASSPQGAETNTEAFF	TGTGCCAGCAGCCCCCAGGGGGCTGAAACGAACACTGAAGCTTTCTTT
TRBV5-1	16	NA	TRBJ2-1	TRBD2	CASSPTSGVSYNEQFF	TGCGCCAGCAGCCCGACTAGCGGGGTGTCCTACAATGAGCAGTTCTTC
TRBV10-3	17	NA	TRBJ2-7	TRBD1	CAISARTGGPISYEQYF	TGTGCCATCAGTGCGCGGACAGGGGGCCCCATCTCCTACGAGCAGTACTTC
TRBV6-5	14	NA	TRBJ1-6	NA	CASSKRREDSPLHF	TGTGCCAGCAGTAAGAGAAGGGAGGATTCACCCCTCCACTTT
TRBV4-3	16	NA	TRBJ2-2	TRBD1	CASSRQGALGTGELFF	TGCGCCAGCAGTCGACAGGGGGCATTGGGCACCGGGGAGCTGTTTTTT
TRBV27	18	NA	TRBJ1-4	TRBD1	CASSPTLVTGIHNEKLFF	TGTGCCAGCAGTCCCACCCTTGTGACAGGGATCCATAATGAAAAACTGTTTTTT
TRBV25-1	13	NA	TRBJ1-5	NA	CASSDRVNQPQHF	TGTGCCAGCAGTGACAGGGTAAATCAGCCCCAGCATTTT
TRBV5-4	16	NA	TRBJ2-2	TRBD1	CASRGPPDRAGGELFF	TGTGCCAGCCGGGGGCCCCCGGACAGGGCCGGCGGGGAGCTGTTTTTT
TRBV18	14	NA	TRBJ1-1	TRBD1	CASSPFTGDTEAFF	TGTGCCAGCTCACCTTTCACAGGGGATACTGAAGCTTTCTTT
TRBV7-2	17	NA	TRBJ1-5	NA	CASSLVSGAAGNQPQHF	TGTGCCAGCAGCTTAGTATCAGGGGCAGCCGGCAATCAGCCCCAGCATTTT
TRBV7-2	12	NA	TRBJ1-2	TRBD1	CASSLGQGGYTF	TGTGCCAGCAGCCTGGGACAGGGTGGCTACACCTTC
TRBV4-2	16	NA	TRBJ2-3	TRBD2	CASSPSGTSGVNTQYF	TGTGCCAGCAGCCCCTCCGGGACTAGCGGGGTAAATACGCAGTATTTT
TRBV14	13	NA	TRBJ1-4	NA	CASSHVRDEKLFF	TGTGCCAGCAGCCACGTCAGGGATGAAAAACTGTTTTTT
TRBV5-6	14	NA	TRBJ2-7	NA	CASSLTGWGYEQYF	TGTGCCAGCAGCTTGACAGGGTGGGGTTACGAGCAGTACTTC
TRBV5-6	15	NA	TRBJ1-6	NA	CASRRRDSLNSPLHF	TGTGCCAGCAGACGCCGCGACAGTCTGAATTCACCCCTCCACTTT
TRBV7-3	15	few	TRBJ2-3	TRBD2	CASSQGLANTDTQYF	TGTGCCAGCAGCCAGGGACTAGCTAACACAGATACGCAGTATTTT